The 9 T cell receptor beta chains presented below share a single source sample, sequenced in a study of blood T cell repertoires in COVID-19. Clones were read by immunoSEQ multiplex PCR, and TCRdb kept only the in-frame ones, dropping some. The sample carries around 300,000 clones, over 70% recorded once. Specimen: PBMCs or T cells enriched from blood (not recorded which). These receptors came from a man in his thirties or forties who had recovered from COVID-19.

This CDR3 is CASSEAGSSYFDPWTGGNEKLFF. The DNA for the CDR3 is TGTGCCAGCAGTGAAGCCGGGAGCTCTTACTTCGACCCCTGGACAGGGGGTAATGAAAAACTGTTTTTT. This rearrangement joins TRBV6-1 to TRBJ1-4, with 10 bases identical to TRBD1. CDR3 length equals 23 residues. The V gene end was trimmed by 0 bases and the J gene end by 4 bases; junction bases not matched to a gene: 23. Per germline, CDR1 MNHNS and CDR2 SASEGT.

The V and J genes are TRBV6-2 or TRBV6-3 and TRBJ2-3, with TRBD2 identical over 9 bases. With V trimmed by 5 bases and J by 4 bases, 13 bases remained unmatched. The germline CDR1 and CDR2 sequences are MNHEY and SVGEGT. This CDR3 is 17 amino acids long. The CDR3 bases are TGTGCCAGCAGTCGCCCGCGGGGGGGCCGGGTCCCAGATACGCAGTATTTT. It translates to CASSRPRGGRVPDTQYF.

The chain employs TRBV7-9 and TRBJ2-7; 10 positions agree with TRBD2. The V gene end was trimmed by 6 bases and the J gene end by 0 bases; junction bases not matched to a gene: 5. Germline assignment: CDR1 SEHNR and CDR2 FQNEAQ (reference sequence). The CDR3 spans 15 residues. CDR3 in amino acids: CASRDSGGFSYEQYF. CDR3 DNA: TGTGCCAGCAGAGATAGCGGGGGGTTCTCCTACGAGCAGTACTTC.

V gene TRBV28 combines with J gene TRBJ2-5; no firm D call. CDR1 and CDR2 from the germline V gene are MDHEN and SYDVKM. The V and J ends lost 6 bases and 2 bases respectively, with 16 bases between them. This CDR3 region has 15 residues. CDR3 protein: CASSPIGASQETQYF. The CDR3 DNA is TGTGCCAGCAGCCCCATCGGAGCTTCACAAGAGACCCAGTACTTC.

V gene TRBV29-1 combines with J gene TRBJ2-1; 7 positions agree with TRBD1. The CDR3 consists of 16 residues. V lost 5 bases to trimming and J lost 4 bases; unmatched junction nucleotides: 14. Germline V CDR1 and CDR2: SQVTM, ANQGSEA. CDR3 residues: CSVQSKETGPYNEQFF. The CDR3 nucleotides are TGCAGCGTTCAATCAAAAGAGACAGGGCCTTACAATGAGCAGTTCTTC.

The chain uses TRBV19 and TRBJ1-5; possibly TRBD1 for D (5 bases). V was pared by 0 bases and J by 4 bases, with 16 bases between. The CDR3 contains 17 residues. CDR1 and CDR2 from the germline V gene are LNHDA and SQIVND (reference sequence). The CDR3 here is CASSIDPGLFRNQPQHF. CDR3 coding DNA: TGTGCCAGTAGTATAGACCCAGGGCTCTTCAGGAATCAGCCCCAGCATTTT.

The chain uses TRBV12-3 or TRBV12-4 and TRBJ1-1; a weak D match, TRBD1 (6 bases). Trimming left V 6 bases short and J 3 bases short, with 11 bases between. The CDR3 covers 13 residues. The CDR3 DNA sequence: TGTGCCAGCAGAAGACAGGTAGACACTGAAGCTTTCTTT. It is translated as CASRRQVDTEAFF.

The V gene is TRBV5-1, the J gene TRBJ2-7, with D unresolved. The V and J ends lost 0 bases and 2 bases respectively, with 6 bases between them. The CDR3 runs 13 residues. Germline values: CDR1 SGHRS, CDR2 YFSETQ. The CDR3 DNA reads TGCGCCAGCAGCTTGGGACTGACCTACGAGCAGTACTTC. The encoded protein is CASSLGLTYEQYF.

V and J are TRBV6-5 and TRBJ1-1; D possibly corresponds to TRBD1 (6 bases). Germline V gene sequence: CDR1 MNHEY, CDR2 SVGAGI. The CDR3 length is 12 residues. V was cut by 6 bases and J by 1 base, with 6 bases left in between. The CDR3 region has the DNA TGTGCCAGCAGGGGGGCGAACACTGAAGCTTTCTTT. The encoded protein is CASRGANTEAFF.